These T cell receptor beta chains were read from a single sample in a study of cytomegalovirus exposure and HLA in healthy donors. Sequencing was performed with immunoSEQ multiplex PCR; in TCRdb, only in-frame clones are kept and a portion is missing. Counted here are 100,000 to 150,000 clones, approximately 81% occurring once; the ten biggest clones make up about 0.7%. Material for sequencing was PBMCs. These receptors all come from a young man in good health and CMV-seronegative. Each CDR3 is given with its conserved first and last residue. A D gene is named only where the DNA matches it firmly. Clone size, where shown, is once, few, many, or a class for clones that have expanded.

>TRBD1|.|TRBJ2-5|TRBV6-1
CASSESGQGAWETQYF
TGTGCCAGCAGTGAATCGGGACAGGGGGCGTGGGAGACCCAGTACTTC
>TRBD1|.|TRBJ1-5|TRBV4-1
CASSQGSGTGHQPQHF
TGCGCCAGCAGCCAAGGTTCCGGGACAGGGCACCAGCCCCAGCATTTT
>.|.|TRBJ1-5|TRBV6-6
CASKQGGVYSNQPQHF
TGTGCCAGCAAACAGGGAGGGGTCTATAGCAATCAGCCCCAGCATTTT
>TRBD2|.|TRBJ2-5|TRBV7-9
CASSRTSGGPETQYF
TGTGCCAGCAGCCGGACTAGCGGGGGTCCAGAGACCCAGTACTTC
>TRBD1|.|TRBJ2-7|TRBV28
CASSSSGQRYEQYF
TGTGCCAGCAGCTCCTCGGGACAGCGCTACGAGCAGTACTTC
>.|.|TRBJ1-1|TRBV20-1
CSGASTEAFF
TGCAGTGGTGCCAGCACTGAAGCTTTCTTT
>TRBD2|.|TRBJ2-5|TRBV5-4
CASSLGTSGGETQYF
TGTGCCAGCAGCTTGGGGACTAGCGGGGGGGAGACCCAGTACTTC
>TRBD2|.|TRBJ2-7|TRBV4-2
CASISGTSGGPHEQYF
TGTGCCAGCATTTCCGGGACTAGCGGGGGGCCCCACGAGCAGTACTTC
>TRBD2|.|TRBJ2-3|TRBV6-4
CASSDTSGGTDTQYF
TGTGCCAGCAGTGACACTAGCGGGGGGACAGATACGCAGTATTTT
>.|.|TRBJ1-6|TRBV18
CASSTNGINSPLHF
TGTGCCAGCTCAACAAACGGGATCAATTCACCCCTCCACTTT
>TRBD1|.|TRBJ1-5|TRBV28
CASTLRPGQGANQPQHF
TGTGCCAGCACCCTTCGCCCGGGACAGGGGGCCAATCAGCCCCAGCATTTT
>.|.|TRBJ2-3|TRBV10-1
CASSPRGGASPTDTQYF
TGCGCCAGCAGCCCACGTGGGGGGGCCAGTCCCACAGATACGCAGTATTTT
>.|.|TRBJ2-6|TRBV7-9
CASSFATRAGANVLTF
TGTGCCAGCAGCTTTGCGACCCGGGCTGGGGCCAACGTCCTGACTTTC
>.|.|TRBJ1-1|TRBV15
CATGGAENTEAFF
TGTGCCACCGGGGGGGCGGAAAACACTGAAGCTTTCTTT
>.|medium-sized|TRBJ2-7|TRBV5-1
CASSWDKAYEQYF
TGCGCCAGCAGCTGGGACAAAGCCTACGAGCAGTACTTC
>.|.|TRBJ2-1|TRBV11-3
CASSLDAGYNEQFF
TGTGCCAGCAGCTTAGATGCGGGTTACAATGAGCAGTTCTTC
>.|few|TRBJ1-5|TRBV6-5
CASSYSVGLPQHF
TGTGCCAGCAGTTACTCGGTCGGTCTGCCCCAGCATTTT
>TRBD1|.|TRBJ2-1|TRBV30
CAWATGGYNEQFF
TGTGCCTGGGCAACAGGGGGCTACAATGAGCAGTTCTTC
>.|.|TRBJ2-5|TRBV29-1
CSVSEVETQYF
TGCAGCGTTAGTGAGGTGGAGACCCAGTACTTC
>.|few|TRBJ1-2|TRBV30
CAWRVVGGYGYTF
TGTGCCTGGAGGGTTGTGGGGGGCTATGGCTACACCTTC
>.|once|TRBJ1-2|TRBV6-5
CASSDLAYGYTF
TGTGCCAGCAGCGACCTAGCCTATGGCTACACCTTC
>.|.|TRBJ2-3|TRBV9
CASSTSGGLTDTQYF
TGTGCCAGCAGCACCAGCGGAGGGTTAACAGATACGCAGTATTTT
>TRBD1|.|TRBJ2-7|TRBV5-4
CASSLPGQGLNEQYF
TGTGCCAGCAGCCTGCCGGGACAGGGTTTAAACGAGCAGTACTTC
>TRBD1|.|TRBJ2-7|TRBV4-1
CASSQPGTANYEQYF
TGCGCCAGCAGCCAACCCGGGACAGCAAACTACGAGCAGTACTTC
>.|once|TRBJ1-6|TRBV5-6
CASSHSSYNSPLHF
TGTGCCAGCTCTCATAGCTCCTATAATTCACCCCTCCACTTT
>TRBD1|once|TRBJ2-3|TRBV7-9
CASSLTGGQQDTQYF
TGTGCCAGCAGCTTGACAGGGGGTCAACAAGATACGCAGTATTTT
>.|few|TRBJ2-7|TRBV5-6
CASSPGAYEQYF
TGTGCCAGCAGCCCGGGGGCCTACGAGCAGTACTTC
>.|.|TRBJ2-7|TRBV28
CASTKAQGPYEQYF
TGTGCCAGCACCAAAGCTCAGGGCCCCTACGAGCAGTACTTC
>.|.|TRBJ2-5|TRBV7-2
CASTATHQETQYF
TGTGCCAGCACAGCGACCCATCAAGAGACCCAGTACTTC
>.|few|TRBJ2-1|TRBV7-6
CASSPPGGGRFF
TGTGCCAGCAGCCCCCCGGGGGGCGGCCGGTTCTTC
>.|.|TRBJ2-7|TRBV6-6
CASISGFYEQYF
TGTGCCAGCATTAGCGGCTTCTACGAGCAGTACTTC
>.|.|TRBJ2-3|TRBV7-9
CASSLDPGDTQYF
TGTGCCAGCAGCTTAGATCCGGGAGATACGCAGTATTTT
>.|.|TRBJ1-2|TRBV14
CASSPFPSYGYTF
TGTGCCAGCAGCCCCTTCCCCTCCTATGGCTACACCTTC
>.|.|TRBJ1-6|TRBV9
CASSVGGLDSPLHF
TGTGCCAGCAGCGTAGGAGGGTTGGATTCACCCCTCCACTTT
>TRBD1|.|TRBJ1-1|TRBV5-6
CASSSGQGGEAFF
TGTGCCAGCAGCTCAGGACAGGGGGGTGAAGCTTTCTTT
>TRBD1|.|TRBJ1-2|TRBV2
CASSGDSNNYGYTF
TGTGCCAGCAGCGGGGACAGCAACAACTATGGCTACACCTTC
>.|.|TRBJ1-2|TRBV29-1
CSVEKRGYGYTF
TGCAGCGTTGAAAAAAGGGGATATGGCTACACCTTC
>.|.|TRBJ1-6|TRBV7-2
CASSPGRVESPLHF
TGTGCCAGCAGCCCGGGGAGGGTAGAGTCACCCCTCCACTTT
>TRBD1|.|TRBJ1-1|TRBV9
CASSVGDSFTEAFF
TGTGCCAGCAGCGTGGGGGACAGTTTCACTGAAGCTTTCTTT
>.|.|TRBJ1-3|TRBV19
CASSEQGYGNTIYF
TGTGCCAGTAGTGAACAGGGATATGGAAACACCATATATTTT
>TRBD1|.|TRBJ1-2|TRBV13
CASSSTLGGARYGYTF
TGTGCCAGCAGCTCGACGCTAGGGGGCGCAAGGTATGGCTACACCTTC
>.|once|TRBJ1-3|TRBV6-5
CASSSLLPNSGNTIYF
TGTGCCAGCAGTTCCCTATTGCCGAATTCTGGAAACACCATATATTTT
>.|.|TRBJ2-4|TRBV4-3
CASSPQGSTSPNAKNIQYF
TGCGCCAGCAGCCCCCAGGGAAGTACCTCCCCAAATGCCAAAAACATTCAGTACTTC
>TRBD1|.|TRBJ2-2|TRBV19
CASDRGNTGELFF
TGTGCCAGTGACAGGGGAAACACCGGGGAGCTGTTTTTT
>TRBD1|.|TRBJ2-5|TRBV28
CASRPGTAQETQYF
TGTGCCAGCAGACCCGGGACAGCCCAAGAGACCCAGTACTTC
>.|.|TRBJ1-5|TRBV27
CASSLLPLGQPHQPQHF
TGTGCCAGCAGTTTACTTCCTTTAGGACAGCCCCATCAGCCCCAGCATTTT
>.|.|TRBJ1-2|TRBV21-1
CASSQNSGRTYGYTF
TGTGCCAGCAGCCAGAATTCCGGACGGACTTATGGCTACACCTTC
>.|.|TRBJ1-1|TRBV10-3
CAISVGAGNTEAFF
TGTGCCATCAGTGTAGGAGCCGGGAACACTGAAGCTTTCTTT
>.|.|TRBJ1-6|TRBV28
CASGTFGFWGFNSPLHF
TGTGCCAGCGGAACCTTTGGATTTTGGGGCTTTAATTCACCCCTCCACTTT